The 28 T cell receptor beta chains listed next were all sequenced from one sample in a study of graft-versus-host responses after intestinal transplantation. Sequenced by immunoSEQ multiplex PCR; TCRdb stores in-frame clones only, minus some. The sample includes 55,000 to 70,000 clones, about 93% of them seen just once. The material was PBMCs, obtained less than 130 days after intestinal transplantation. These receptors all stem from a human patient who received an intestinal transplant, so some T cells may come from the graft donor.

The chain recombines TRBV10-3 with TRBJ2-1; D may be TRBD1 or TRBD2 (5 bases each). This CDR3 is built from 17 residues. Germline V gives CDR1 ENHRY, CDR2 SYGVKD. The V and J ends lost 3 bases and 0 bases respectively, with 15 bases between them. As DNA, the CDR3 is TGTGCCATCAGTGAAGTGGGGGAGAGTAGCTCCTACAATGAGCAGTTCTTC. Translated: CAISEVGESSSYNEQFF.

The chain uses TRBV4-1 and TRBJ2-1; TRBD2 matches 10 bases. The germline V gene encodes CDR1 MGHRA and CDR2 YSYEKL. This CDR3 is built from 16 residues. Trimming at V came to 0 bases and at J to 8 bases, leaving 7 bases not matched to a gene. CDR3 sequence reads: CASSQEWQRGGHEQFF. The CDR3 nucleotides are TGCGCCAGCAGCCAAGAATGGCAGCGGGGGGGCCATGAGCAGTTCTTC.

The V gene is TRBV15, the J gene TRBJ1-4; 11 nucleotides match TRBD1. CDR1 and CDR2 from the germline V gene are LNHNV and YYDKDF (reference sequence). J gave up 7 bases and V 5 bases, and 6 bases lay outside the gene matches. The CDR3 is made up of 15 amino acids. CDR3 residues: CATSVGQGAGEKLFF. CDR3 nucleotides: TGTGCCACCAGCGTCGGACAGGGGGCGGGTGAAAAACTGTTTTTT.

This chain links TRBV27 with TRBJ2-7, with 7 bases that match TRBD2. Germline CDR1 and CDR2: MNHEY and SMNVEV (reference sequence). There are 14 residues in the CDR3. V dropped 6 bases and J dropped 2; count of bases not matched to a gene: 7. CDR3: CASSQLGTTYEQYF. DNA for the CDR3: TGTGCCAGCAGCCAGCTCGGGACTACCTACGAGCAGTACTTC.

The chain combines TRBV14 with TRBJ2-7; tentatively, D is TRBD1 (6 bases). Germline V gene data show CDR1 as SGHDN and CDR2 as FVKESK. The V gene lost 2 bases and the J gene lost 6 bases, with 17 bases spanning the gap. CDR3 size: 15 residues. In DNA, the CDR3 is TGTGCCAGCAGCCAACTGGCAGGGGTCCTTCTCGAGCAGTACTTC. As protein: CASSQLAGVLLEQYF.

The CDR3 DNA reads as TGTGCCTGGACAGACCGGTACACTGAAGCTTTCTTT. It codes for CAWTDRYTEAFF. The rearrangement uses TRBV30 and TRBJ1-1; the D is unclear. V lost 4 bases, J lost 3 bases, and 9 bases lay in between. This CDR3 comprises 12 residues. The germline V gene encodes CDR1 GTSNPN and CDR2 SVGIG (reference sequence).

CDR3 amino acids: CATSPRLSGGASMKTQYF. CDR3 coding DNA: TGTGCCACCTCCCCTCGTTTGAGCGGGGGGGCGTCAATGAAGACCCAGTACTTC. The V gene is TRBV27, the J gene TRBJ2-5; 10 bases align to TRBD2. V lost 10 bases and J lost 6; bases outside the gene matches: 23. The CDR3 sequence is 18 residues long. CDR1 MNHEY and CDR2 SMNVEV come from the germline V gene (reference sequence).

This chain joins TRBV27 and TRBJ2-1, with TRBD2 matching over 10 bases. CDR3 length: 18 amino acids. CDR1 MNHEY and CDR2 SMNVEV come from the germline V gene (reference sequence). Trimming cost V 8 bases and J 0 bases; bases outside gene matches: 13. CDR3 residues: CASCPLAGTTDSYNEQFF. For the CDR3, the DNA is TGTGCCAGCTGCCCACTAGCGGGGACCACCGACTCCTACAATGAGCAGTTCTTC.

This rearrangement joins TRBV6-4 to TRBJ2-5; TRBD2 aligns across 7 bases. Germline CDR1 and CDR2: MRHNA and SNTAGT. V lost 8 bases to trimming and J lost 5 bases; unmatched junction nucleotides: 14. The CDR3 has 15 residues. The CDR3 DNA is TGTGCCAGCCCGGGCTCCGGACTAGACGGGGAGACCCAGTACTTC. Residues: CASPGSGLDGETQYF.

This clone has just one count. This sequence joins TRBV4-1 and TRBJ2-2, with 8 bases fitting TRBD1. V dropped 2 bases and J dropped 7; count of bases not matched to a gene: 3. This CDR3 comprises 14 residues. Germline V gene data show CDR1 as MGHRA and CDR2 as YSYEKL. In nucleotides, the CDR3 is TGCGCCAGCAGCCAAAGACAGGGGAGCGGGGAGCTGTTTTTT. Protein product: CASSQRQGSGELFF.

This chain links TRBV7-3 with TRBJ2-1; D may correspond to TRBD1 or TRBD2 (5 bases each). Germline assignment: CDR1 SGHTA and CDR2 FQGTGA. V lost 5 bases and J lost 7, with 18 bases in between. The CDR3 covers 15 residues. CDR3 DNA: TGTGCCAGCAGCCCAGGTCAGGGAGAAGTAAATGAGCAGTTCTTC. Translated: CASSPGQGEVNEQFF. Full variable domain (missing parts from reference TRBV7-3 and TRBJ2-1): GAGVSQTPSNKVTEKGKYVELRCDPISGHTALYWYRQSLGQGPEFLIYFQGTGAADDSGLPNDRFFAVRPEGSVSTLKIQRTERGDSAVYLCASSPGQGEVNEQFFGPGTRLTVL.

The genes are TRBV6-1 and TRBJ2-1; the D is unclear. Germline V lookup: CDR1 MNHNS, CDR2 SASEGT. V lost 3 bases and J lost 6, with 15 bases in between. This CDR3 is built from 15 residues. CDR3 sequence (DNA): TGTGCCAGCAGTGACCGTACAAGAACCGTCAATGAGCAGTTCTTC. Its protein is CASSDRTRTVNEQFF.

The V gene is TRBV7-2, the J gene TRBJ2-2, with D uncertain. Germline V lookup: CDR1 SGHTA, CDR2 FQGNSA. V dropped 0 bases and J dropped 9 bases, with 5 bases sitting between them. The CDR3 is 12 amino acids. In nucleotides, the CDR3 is TGTGCCAGCAGCTTAGCATACAGGGAGCTGTTTTTT. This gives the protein CASSLAYRELFF.

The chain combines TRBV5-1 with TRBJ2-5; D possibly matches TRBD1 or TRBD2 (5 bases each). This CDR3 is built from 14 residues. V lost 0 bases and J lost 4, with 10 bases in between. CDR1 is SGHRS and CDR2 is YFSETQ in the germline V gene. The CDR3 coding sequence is TGCGCCAGCAGCTTGGCCGGGGACCTAGAGACCCAGTACTTC. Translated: CASSLAGDLETQYF.

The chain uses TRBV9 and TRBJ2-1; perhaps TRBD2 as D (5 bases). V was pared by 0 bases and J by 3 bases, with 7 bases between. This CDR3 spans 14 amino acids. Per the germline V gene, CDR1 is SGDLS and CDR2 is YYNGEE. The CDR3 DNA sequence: TGTGCCAGCAGCGTAGCGGGGAGCTACAATGAGCAGTTCTTC. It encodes CASSVAGSYNEQFF. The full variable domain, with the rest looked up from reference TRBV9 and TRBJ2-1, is DSGVTQTPKHLITATGQRVTLRCSPRSGDLSVYWYQQSLDQGLQFLIQYYNGEERAKGNILERFSAQQFPDLHSELNLSSLELGDSALYFCASSVAGSYNEQFFGPGTRLTVL.

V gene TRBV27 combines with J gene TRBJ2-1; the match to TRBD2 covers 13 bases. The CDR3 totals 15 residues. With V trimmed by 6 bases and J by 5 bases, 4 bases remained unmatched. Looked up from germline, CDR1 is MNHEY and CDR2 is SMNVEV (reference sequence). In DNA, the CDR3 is TGTGCCAGCAGGAGTACTAGCGGGGGGGACAATGAGCAGTTCTTC. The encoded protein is CASRSTSGGDNEQFF.

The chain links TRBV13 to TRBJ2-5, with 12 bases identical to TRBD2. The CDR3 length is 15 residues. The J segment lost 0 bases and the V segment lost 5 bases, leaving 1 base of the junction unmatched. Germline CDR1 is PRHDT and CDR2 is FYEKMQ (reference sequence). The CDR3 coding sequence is TGTGCCAGCAGCGGGACTAGCGGGTACCAAGAGACCCAGTACTTC. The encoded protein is CASSGTSGYQETQYF.

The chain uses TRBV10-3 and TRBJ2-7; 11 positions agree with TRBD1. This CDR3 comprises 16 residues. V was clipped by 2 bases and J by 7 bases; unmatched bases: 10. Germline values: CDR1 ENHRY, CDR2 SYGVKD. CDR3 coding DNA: TGTGCCATCAGTGAGAGGAGGGACAGGGGGATGTGGGAGCAGTACTTC. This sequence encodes CAISERRDRGMWEQYF.

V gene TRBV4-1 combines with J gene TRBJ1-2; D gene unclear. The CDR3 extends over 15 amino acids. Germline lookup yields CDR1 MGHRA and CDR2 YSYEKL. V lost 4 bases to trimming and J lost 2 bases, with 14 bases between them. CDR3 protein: CASSLRRGQNYGYTF. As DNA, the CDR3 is TGCGCCAGCAGCCTCCGTCGAGGTCAGAACTATGGCTACACCTTC.

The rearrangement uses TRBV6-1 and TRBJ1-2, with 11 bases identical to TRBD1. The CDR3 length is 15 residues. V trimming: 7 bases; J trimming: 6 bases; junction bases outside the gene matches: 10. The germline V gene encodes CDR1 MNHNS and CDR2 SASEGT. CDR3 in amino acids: CASTRIGDRGDGYTF. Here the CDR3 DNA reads TGTGCCAGCACCCGAATCGGGGACAGGGGGGATGGCTACACCTTC.

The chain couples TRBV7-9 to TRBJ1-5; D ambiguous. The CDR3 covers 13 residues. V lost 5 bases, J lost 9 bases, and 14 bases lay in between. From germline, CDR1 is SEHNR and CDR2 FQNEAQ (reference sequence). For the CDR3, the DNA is TGTGCCAGCAGCCCCGCCGGCTCCACGCCCCAGCATTTT. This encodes CASSPAGSTPQHF. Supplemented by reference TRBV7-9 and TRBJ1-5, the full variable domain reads DTGVSQNPRHKITKRGQNVTFRCDPISEHNRLYWYRQTLGQGPEFLTYFQNEAQLEKSRLLSDRFSAERPKGSFSTLEIQRTEQGDSAMYLCASSPAGSTPQHFGDGTRLSIL.

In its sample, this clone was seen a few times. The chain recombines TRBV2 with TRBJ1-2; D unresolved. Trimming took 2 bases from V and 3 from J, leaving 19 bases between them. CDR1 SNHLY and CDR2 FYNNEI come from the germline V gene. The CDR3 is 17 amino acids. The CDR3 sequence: CASSEQVFTHVDYGYTF. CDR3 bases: TGTGCCAGCAGTGAACAAGTGTTTACACACGTGGACTATGGCTACACCTTC.

CDR3 nucleotides: TGCGCCAGCAGCTTCGTCCCGAACACTGAAGCTTTCTTT. Translation: CASSFVPNTEAFF. The chain links TRBV10-2 to TRBJ1-1; D ambiguous. Germline-derived CDR1 and CDR2 are WSHSY and SAAADI. The germline V and J ends were trimmed by 6 bases and 1 base, with 9 bases remaining between them. The CDR3 is 13 amino acids.

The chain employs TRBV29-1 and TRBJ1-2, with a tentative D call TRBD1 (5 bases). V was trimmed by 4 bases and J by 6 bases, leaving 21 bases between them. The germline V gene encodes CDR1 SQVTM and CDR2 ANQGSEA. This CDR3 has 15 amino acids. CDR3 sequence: CSVAQQRWIGDGYTF. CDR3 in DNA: TGCAGCGTTGCTCAACAGAGGTGGATAGGGGATGGCTACACCTTC. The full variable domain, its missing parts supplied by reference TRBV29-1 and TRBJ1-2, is SAVISQKPSRDICQRGTSLTIQCQVDSQVTMMFWYRQQPGQSLTLIATANQGSEATYESGFVIDKFPISRPNLTFSTLTVSNMSPEDSSIYLCSVAQQRWIGDGYTFGSGTRLTVV.

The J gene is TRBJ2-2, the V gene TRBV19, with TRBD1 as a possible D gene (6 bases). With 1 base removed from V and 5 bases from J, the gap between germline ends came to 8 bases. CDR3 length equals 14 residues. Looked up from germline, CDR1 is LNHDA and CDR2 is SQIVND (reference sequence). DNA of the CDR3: TGTGCCAGTAGTATAGGTCAGGGGACCGGGGAGCTGTTTTTT. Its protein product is CASSIGQGTGELFF.

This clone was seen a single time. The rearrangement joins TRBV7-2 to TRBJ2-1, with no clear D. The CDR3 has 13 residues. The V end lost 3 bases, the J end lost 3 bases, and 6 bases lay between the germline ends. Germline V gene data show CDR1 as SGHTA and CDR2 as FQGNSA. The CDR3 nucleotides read TGTGCCAGCAGCTTTATTGACTACAATGAGCAGTTCTTC. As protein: CASSFIDYNEQFF. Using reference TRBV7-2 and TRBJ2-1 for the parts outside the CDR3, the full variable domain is GAGVSQSPSNKVTEKGKDVELRCDPISGHTALYWYRQSLGQGLEFLIYFQGNSAPDKSGLPSDRFSAERTGGSVSTLTIQRTQQEDSAVYLCASSFIDYNEQFFGPGTRLTVL.

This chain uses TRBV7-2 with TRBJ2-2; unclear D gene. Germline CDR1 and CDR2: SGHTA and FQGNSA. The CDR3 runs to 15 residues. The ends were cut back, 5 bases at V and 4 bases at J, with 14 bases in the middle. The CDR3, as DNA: TGTGCCAGCAGCCCCAGGTATTGGAGCACCGGGGAGCTGTTTTTT. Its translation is CASSPRYWSTGELFF.

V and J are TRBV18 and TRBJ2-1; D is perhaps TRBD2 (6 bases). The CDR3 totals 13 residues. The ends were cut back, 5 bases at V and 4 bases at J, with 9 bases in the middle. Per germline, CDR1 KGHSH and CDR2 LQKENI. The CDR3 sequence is CASSVSGYNEQFF. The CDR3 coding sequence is TGTGCCAGCTCAGTTAGCGGATACAATGAGCAGTTCTTC.